This T cell receptor (beta chain) is drawn from a study of blood T cell repertoires in COVID-19 (dated by TCRdb to about 2020). A note on the overall study: Samples covering the acute and convalescent phases of COVID-19 were provided by collaborators in the United States, Italy and Spain. The material from the prospective study consisted of cDNA or gDNA derived from T cells, B-cell-depleted T cells, or PBMCs. Subjects who had been exposed to COVID-19, were actively infected with it, or had recovered from it provided the deeply sampled blood TCRbeta repertoires that made up the dataset. The repertoires were made available in a free public database intended to serve as a resource for research on the immune response to SARS-CoV-2. The samples were drawn from two sources: the first 160 participants of the ongoing ImmuneRACE study, and approximately 1,300 subjects contributed by 6 global collaborators. Sample metadata almost always included a de-identified subject ID, COVID-19 status, age in years and sex. Where available, HLA class I and class II types were taken from metadata supplied by the sample provider and were not determined by assay-based typing. Overall study results and their limits: Clinical and demographic metadata were provided uncurated, with the amount varying by source and participant.

V is cut back by 3 bases and J by 4 bases, with 5 bases in the junction unmatched. Taken from cysteine to phenylalanine, the CDR3 has 14 residues. Only the CDR3 region is kept as DNA, spanning 42 bases read in frame from base 1. CDR1 and CDR2, per the germline V gene (reference sequence), are LNHDA and SQIVND. Regarding this clone: Its antigen is unknown. No base qualities exist here, and no much larger clone lies one base off it.

One collaborating source in Seattle enrolled patients during active infection and followed them longitudinally through the course of disease. Collaborating institutions collected whole blood in K2EDTA tubes following their own protocols. Collaborator samples were shipped for TCRbeta analysis as frozen whole blood, isolated PBMCs, or DNA extracted from either sample type. The immunoSEQ Assay, a bias-controlled multiplex PCR, was used to amplify TCRbeta CDR3 regions from genomic DNA. Per the authors' processing: The number of nucleated cells in each sample was estimated by amplification of reference gene primers within the assay. Sequence reads were collapsed and filtered to measure the absolute abundance of every unique TCRbeta CDR3 rearrangement. For each sample, productive Simpson clonality was calculated as the square root of Simpson's diversity index across productive rearrangements. TCRdb re-hosts the immuneACCESS table, in-frame sequences only. Its copies lack some clones; in the studies checked, an unresolved V gene accounts for under half of them, and the cause for the rest is not known. V, J and clone size were drawn from that table, and D and trimming were deduced from the DNA. This sample lists some 180,000 clones; roughly 87% were detected once. Approximately 7.8% of the sample is in the top ten clones.

The receptor comes from a woman aged 60-70 years with COVID-19, enrolled during active disease. This chain joins TRBV19 to TRBJ1-2; 7 bases in between match TRBD1. The material sequenced was peripheral blood. CDR3 reads: CASSMEGAGYGYTF. The DNA reads TGTGCCAGTAGTATGGAGGGGGCCGGCTATGGCTACACCTTC.